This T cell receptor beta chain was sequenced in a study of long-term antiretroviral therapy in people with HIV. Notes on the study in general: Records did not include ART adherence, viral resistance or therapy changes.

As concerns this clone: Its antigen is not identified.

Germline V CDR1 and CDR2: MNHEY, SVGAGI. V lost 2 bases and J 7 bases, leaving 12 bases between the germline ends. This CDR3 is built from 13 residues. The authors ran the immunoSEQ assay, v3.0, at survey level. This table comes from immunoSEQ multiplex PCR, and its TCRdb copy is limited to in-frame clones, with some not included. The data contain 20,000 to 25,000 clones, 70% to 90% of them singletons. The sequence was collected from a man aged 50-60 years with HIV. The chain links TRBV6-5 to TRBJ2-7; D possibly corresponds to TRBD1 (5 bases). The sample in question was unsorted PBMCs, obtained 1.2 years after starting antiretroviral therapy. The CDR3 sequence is CASSYGRVREQYF. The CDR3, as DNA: TGTGCCAGCAGTTACGGCAGGGTGAGGGAGCAGTACTTC.